The rows below give T cell receptor beta chains drawn from one sample of a study of T cells and copy number aberrations in small-cell lung cancer. Libraries were prepared by immunoSEQ multiplex PCR; TCRdb keeps only in-frame clonotypes and omits some of them. This sample carries thousands of clones, 60% to 80% of them seen once, and the ten largest clones take 8.5% to 9%. Material for sequencing was tumor tissue. The receptors stem from a man in his fifties with small cell lung cancer. The CDR3 runs from the conserved cysteine through the conserved F or W. D genes are given only for firm matches. Some rows have no size entry. The others give once, few or many, or a class for an expanded clone.

D	V	size	J	DNA	CDR3
TRBD1	TRBV5-8	NA	TRBJ1-1	TGTGCCAGCAGCTGGGCCTACGGACAGGGGAGGGACACTGAAGCTTTCTTT	CASSWAYGQGRDTEAFF
NA	TRBV6-6	NA	TRBJ1-4	TGTGCCAGCAGTACAATCGGGAGAGAAAAACTGTTTTTT	CASSTIGREKLFF
TRBD2	TRBV5-1	NA	TRBJ2-3	TGCGCCAGCAGCTTGGAAGGTGGCGCGGGAGGGCCTGCAGATACGCAGTATTTT	CASSLEGGAGGPADTQYF
NA	TRBV19	NA	TRBJ1-3	TGTGCCAGTAGTCTGATTTTTGGGCCAAGCTCTGGAAACACCATATATTTT	CASSLIFGPSSGNTIYF
NA	TRBV19	NA	TRBJ1-1	TGTGCCAGCTTTCCGACGGCGGGCACTGAAGCTTTCTTT	CASFPTAGTEAFF
NA	TRBV7-3	NA	TRBJ2-1	TGTGCCAGCAGCTTAGGGGGCGCGGACAATGAGCAGTTCTTC	CASSLGGADNEQFF
NA	TRBV20-1	NA	TRBJ2-7	TGCAGTGCCGACAGTTCCTACGAGCAGTACTTC	CSADSSYEQYF
TRBD2	TRBV5-1	NA	TRBJ2-7	TGCGCCAGCAGCAACGGGACTAGCGGGAGGATCGAGCAGTACTTC	CASSNGTSGRIEQYF
NA	TRBV29-1	NA	TRBJ1-2	TGCAGCGTTGAAGAGGGCGCGGGGGGGGCGAAGGGCTACACCTTC	CSVEEGAGGAKGYTF
TRBD2	TRBV4-1	few	TRBJ2-5	TGCGCCAGCAGCCAAGTGGGAGGGAGGGCCCGCGAGACCCAGTACTTC	CASSQVGGRARETQYF
NA	TRBV7-9	once	TRBJ1-5	TGTGCCAGCAGCTTGGCTCAGGGCCCCAATCAGCCCCAGCATTTT	CASSLAQGPNQPQHF
NA	TRBV5-6	NA	TRBJ1-5	TGTGCCAGCACGGACGGTAGGGGACCGTGGAGCAATCAGCCCCAGCATTTT	CASTDGRGPWSNQPQHF
TRBD1	TRBV28	NA	TRBJ1-5	TGTGCCAGCAGTTTAATTGGGACAGACAATCAGCCCCAGCATTTT	CASSLIGTDNQPQHF
NA	TRBV29-1	NA	TRBJ1-1	TGCAGCGTTCGGGGCGCTTCGGGTCTGAACACTGAAGTTTTCTTT	CSVRGASGLNTEVFF
NA	TRBV28	NA	TRBJ2-1	TGTGCCAGCAGAATCGGCGGGAACGTCGATGAGCAGTTCTTC	CASRIGGNVDEQFF
NA	TRBV5-1	NA	TRBJ2-1	TGCGCCAGCAGCTTATACAGGGCGGGTGAGCAGTTCTTC	CASSLYRAGEQFF
NA	TRBV25-1	large	TRBJ1-2	TGTGCCAGCAGTCGGGGAACTAACTATGGCTACACCTTC	CASSRGTNYGYTF
TRBD2	TRBV27	NA	TRBJ2-1	TGTGCCAGCAGTCAATCTAGACTAGCGGGACAGCAGTTCTTC	CASSQSRLAGQQFF
NA	TRBV30	NA	TRBJ2-7	TGTGCCTGGAGTGGTGGTATCTACGAGCAGTACTTC	CAWSGGIYEQYF
NA	TRBV18	NA	TRBJ1-4	TGTGCCAGCTCTAAACAGAGCCGGATCTCTAATGAAAAACTGTTTTTT	CASSKQSRISNEKLFF
NA	TRBV5-1	NA	TRBJ1-1	TGCGCCAGCAGCTTTCTGGGTGGGAACACTGAAGCTTTCTTT	CASSFLGGNTEAFF
NA	TRBV2	NA	TRBJ1-4	TGTGCCAGCAGTTACTTGACAGGCTCTAATGAAAAACTGTTTTTT	CASSYLTGSNEKLFF
TRBD1	TRBV5-6	NA	TRBJ2-3	TGTGCCAGCAGCTTGCTGGACAGGGGAACAGATACGCAGTATTTT	CASSLLDRGTDTQYF
NA	TRBV11-3	NA	TRBJ2-3	TGTGCCAGCAGCTTCTTACTAGCAGATACGCAGTATTTT	CASSFLLADTQYF
NA	TRBV2	NA	TRBJ1-1	TGTGCCAGCAGGGGGGGCACTGAAGCTTTCTTT	CASRGGTEAFF
NA	TRBV5-1	NA	TRBJ2-6	TGCGCCAGCAGCCCACGGACAGTGCGGGGGGCCAACGTCCTGACTTTC	CASSPRTVRGANVLTF
NA	TRBV19	NA	TRBJ2-5	TGTGCCAGTAGTATTAGGCGACCGGTGGAGACCCAGTACTTC	CASSIRRPVETQYF
NA	TRBV6-6	NA	TRBJ1-2	TGTGCCAGCACCTTTAGGGCAGGGCAGGTCTATGGCTACACCTTC	CASTFRAGQVYGYTF
NA	TRBV29-1	few	TRBJ1-2	TGCAGCGTTACCAAGGAAACTAACTATGGCTACACCTTC	CSVTKETNYGYTF
NA	TRBV9	NA	TRBJ1-4	TGTGCCAGCAGCGTAGCCCCGGCAGGGACGAGTGAAAAACTGTTTTTT	CASSVAPAGTSEKLFF
NA	TRBV6-1	NA	TRBJ1-2	TGTGCCAGCAATCTCGGGCAGGGGTATGGCTATACCTTC	CASNLGQGYGYTF
NA	TRBV5-1	NA	TRBJ2-5	TGCGCCAGCAGCTTGACGGCAGGGGTAGAGACCCAGTACTTC	CASSLTAGVETQYF
TRBD1	TRBV10-2	NA	TRBJ2-7	TGCGCCAGCAGTGAAACAGGGGGCAACGAGCAGTACTTC	CASSETGGNEQYF
TRBD2	TRBV5-1	NA	TRBJ2-7	TGCGCCAGCAGCTTGTATACAGGGAATAGCGGGGAGGAGTACTTC	CASSLYTGNSGEEYF
NA	TRBV28	NA	TRBJ1-4	TGTGCCGGCAGCCTCCGGGGGGGGACTAATGAAAAACTGTTTTTT	CAGSLRGGTNEKLFF
TRBD1	TRBV5-1	NA	TRBJ2-3	TGCGCCAGCAGCCCGGGGACAGTCTTCACAGATACGCAGTATTTT	CASSPGTVFTDTQYF
TRBD2	TRBV2	NA	TRBJ2-7	TGTGCCAGCAGTGAAGCGCCCCAGCGGGATAACGAGCAGTACTTC	CASSEAPQRDNEQYF
TRBD1	TRBV7-8	few	TRBJ1-1	TGTGCCAGCAGCTTAGCAGGACAGGTTGAAGCTTTCTTT	CASSLAGQVEAFF
NA	TRBV28	NA	TRBJ1-2	TGTGCCAGCAGATCAGTCCGAACCACAGCTGACTATGGCTACACCTTC	CASRSVRTTADYGYTF
TRBD2	TRBV4-1	NA	TRBJ2-3	TGCGCCAGCAGCCATTCTCGTAGGACTAGCGGGAATAACGCGCAGTATTTT	CASSHSRRTSGNNAQYF
NA	TRBV2	NA	TRBJ1-5	TGTGCCAGCTCAAGCGGAATCAATCAGCCCCAGCATTTT	CASSSGINQPQHF
NA	TRBV5-1	NA	TRBJ2-7	TGCGCCAGCAGCTTTGGGGTAAATTCCTACGAGCAGTACTTC	CASSFGVNSYEQYF
TRBD1	TRBV4-1	NA	TRBJ1-4	TGCGCCAGCAGCTACGTTTCCGGACAGGGTGAAAAACTGTTTTTT	CASSYVSGQGEKLFF
NA	TRBV5-6	NA	TRBJ2-3	TGTGCCAGCAGCTTGGGGGGAGCAGATACGCAGTATTTT	CASSLGGADTQYF
TRBD2	TRBV28	NA	TRBJ2-6	TGTGCCAGCAGTTTTGGGGAGGGGTTAGATGGGGCCAACGTCCTGACTTTC	CASSFGEGLDGANVLTF
TRBD1	TRBV28	NA	TRBJ2-3	TGTGCCAGCAGCCGGGACAGGGAGACAGATACGCAGTATTTT	CASSRDRETDTQYF
TRBD1	TRBV29-1	few	TRBJ2-5	TGCAGCGTTGCAAAAGGGACAGATCAAGAGACCCAGTACTTC	CSVAKGTDQETQYF
NA	TRBV5-1	NA	TRBJ1-4	TGCGCCAGCAGCTTAATACAGGGAGGTGAAAAACTGTTTTTT	CASSLIQGGEKLFF
NA	TRBV18	NA	TRBJ1-1	TGTGCCAGCTCACCCGGGTTGAGCTCTGAAGCTTTCTTT	CASSPGLSSEAFF
TRBD1	TRBV5-1	few	TRBJ1-1	TGCGCCAGCAGAAAGACAGGGGATGTGGCCATGAACACTGAAGCTTTCTTT	CASRKTGDVAMNTEAFF
TRBD2	TRBV19	NA	TRBJ2-5	TGTGCCAGTAGCTTTGGGCGGGAGAAGACCCAGTACTTC	CASSFGREKTQYF
NA	TRBV27	few	TRBJ2-6	TGTGCCAGCAGTCTTACAGGATCCCCTGGGGCCAACGTCCTGACTTTC	CASSLTGSPGANVLTF
NA	TRBV5-5	NA	TRBJ1-4	TGTGCCAGCAGCGTCGACCCCGGGACGGATGCAATTGCAACTAATGAAAAACTGTTTTTT	CASSVDPGTDAIATNEKLFF
NA	TRBV28	NA	TRBJ1-4	TGTGCCAGCAGCCCGAACCTCGAAAAACTGTTTTTT	CASSPNLEKLFF
NA	TRBV10-3	NA	TRBJ2-5	TGTGCCATCACCGGCAACCAAGATGGGACCCAGTACTTC	CAITGNQDGTQYF
NA	TRBV5-1	NA	TRBJ2-3	TGCGCCAGCAGCTTGGTAGGAGATACGCAGTATTTT	CASSLVGDTQYF
NA	TRBV6-1	NA	TRBJ1-2	TGTGCCAGCACCACTGGATGGTTAGCTAACTATGGCTACACCTTC	CASTTGWLANYGYTF
NA	TRBV18	NA	TRBJ1-1	TGTGCCAGCTCCATTCATGGGACTGAAGCTTTCTTT	CASSIHGTEAFF
TRBD1	TRBV18	NA	TRBJ1-5	TGTGCCAGCTCAAATACAGGGGGGATTCGGCCCCAGCATTTT	CASSNTGGIRPQHF
NA	TRBV4-1	NA	TRBJ1-2	TGCGCCAGCAGCCCAAACGGGAGGGGCAGAAACTATGGCTACACCTTC	CASSPNGRGRNYGYTF